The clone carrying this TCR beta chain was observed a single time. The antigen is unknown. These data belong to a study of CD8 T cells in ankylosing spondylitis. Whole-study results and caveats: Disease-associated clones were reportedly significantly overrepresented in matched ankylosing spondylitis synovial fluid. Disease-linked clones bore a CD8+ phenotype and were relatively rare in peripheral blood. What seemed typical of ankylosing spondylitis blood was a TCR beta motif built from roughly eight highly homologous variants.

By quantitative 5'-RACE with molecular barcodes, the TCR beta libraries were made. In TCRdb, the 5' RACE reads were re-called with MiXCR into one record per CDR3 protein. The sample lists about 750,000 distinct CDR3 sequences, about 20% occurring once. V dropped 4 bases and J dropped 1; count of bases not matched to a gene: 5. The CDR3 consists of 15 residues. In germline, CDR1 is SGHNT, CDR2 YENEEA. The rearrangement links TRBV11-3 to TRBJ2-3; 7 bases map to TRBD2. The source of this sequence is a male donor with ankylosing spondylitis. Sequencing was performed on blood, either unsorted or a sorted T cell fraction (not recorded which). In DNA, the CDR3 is TGTGCCAGCAGCTCTGGCGGGAGAGGCACAGATACGCAGTATTTT. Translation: CASSSGGRGTDTQYF.